This TCR beta chain is drawn from a study of blood T cells in healthy people across ages. This clonotype appeared many times. A sample-barcoded 5' primer and a J-beta primer mix were used in a second PCR of roughly 7 to 11 cycles. TCRdb re-called the 5' RACE reads with MiXCR, one entry per CDR3 protein. The table has 850,000 to 1,100,000 distinct CDR3 sequences, 35% to 40% seen once. V lost 0 bases to trimming and J lost 0 bases, with 12 bases between them. CDR1 is MNHNS and CDR2 is SASEGT in the germline V gene. The CDR3 spans 17 residues. The J gene is TRBJ2-4, the V gene TRBV6-1; D not resolved. The TCR originated in a young man in good health. The sample comprised blood. As DNA, the CDR3 is TGTGCCAGCAGTGAAGCGGGTGGCAGCCTAGCCAAAAACATTCAGTACTTC. This encodes CASSEAGGSLAKNIQYF.